The 24 T cell receptor beta chains presented below share a single source sample, sequenced in a study of OX40 agonist ivuxolimab in advanced cancers. Produced via immunoSEQ multiplex PCR; TCRdb's table is partial and in-frame only. This table has 55,000 to 65,000 clones, roughly 90% appearing once. This specimen was CD4+ or CD8+ T cells sorted from blood, taken in a trial of the OX40 agonist ivuxolimab. These TCRs come from an adult with an advanced solid tumor such as melanoma, head and neck, liver or kidney cancer.

The rearrangement joins TRBV6-5 to TRBJ1-4, with D perhaps TRBD1 (5 bases). The CDR3 spans 13 residues. V was trimmed by 2 bases and J by 8 bases, leaving 9 bases between them. Germline CDR1 MNHEY, CDR2 SVGAGI. CDR3 nucleotides: TGTGCCAGCAGTTACGGGGGTAGGGAAAAACTGTTTTTT. It encodes CASSYGGREKLFF.

J is TRBJ2-7 and V is TRBV2; D might be TRBD1 (7 bases). The CDR3 contains 19 residues. Germline CDR1 reads SNHLY; CDR2 reads FYNNEI. V gave up 4 bases and J gave up 2 bases, with 27 bases separating them. The CDR3 nucleotides read TGTGCCAGCAGTGGGCCCCTTATGGGGGGACAGTCGCAAGCCTACGAGCAGTACTTC. Translating it yields CASSGPLMGGQSQAYEQYF.

In the case of this clone: The sample carries other DNA sequences with the same CDR3. This chain uses TRBV5-1 with TRBJ2-7, with D tentatively TRBD1 (5 bases). Germline V gene lookup returns CDR1 SGHRS and CDR2 YFSETQ. Trimming took off 0 bases at V and 3 bases at J, with 7 bases between the two ends. The CDR3 extends over 13 amino acids. CDR3 amino acids: CASSLEQGYEQYF. CDR3 in DNA: TGCGCCAGCAGCTTGGAGCAGGGCTACGAGCAGTACTTC. The variable domain in full, completed from reference TRBV5-1 and TRBJ2-7, reads KAGVTQTPRYLIKTRGQQVTLSCSPISGHRSVSWYQQTPGQGLQFLFEYFSETQRNKGNFPGRFSGRQFSNSRSEMNVSTLELGDSALYLCASSLEQGYEQYFGPGTRLTVT.

V is TRBV6-5 and J is TRBJ2-5, with TRBD2 matching 13 bases. The CDR3 sequence is 15 residues long. Germline loops: CDR1 MNHEY, CDR2 SVGAGI. After removal of 6 bases from V and 9 bases from J, the junction contained 10 bases not matched to a gene. In DNA form, the CDR3 reads TGTGCCAGCAGCCCTGGACTAGCGGGAGTGAGTTCCCAGTACTTC. Amino acid sequence: CASSPGLAGVSSQYF.

The chain recombines TRBV5-1 with TRBJ2-1; TRBD2 agrees at 13 bases. Germline-derived CDR1 and CDR2 are SGHRS and YFSETQ. Trimming at V came to 4 bases and at J to 9 bases, leaving 10 bases not matched to a gene. The CDR3 consists of 16 residues. CDR3 protein: CASSRSTSGRAGEQFF. The CDR3 coding sequence is TGCGCCAGCAGCCGATCAACTAGCGGGAGGGCGGGTGAGCAGTTCTTC.

This clone was detected once. The V and J genes are TRBV10-1 and TRBJ2-7, with no clear D. CDR1 WNHNN and CDR2 SYGVQD come from the germline V gene (reference sequence). V shed 4 bases and J shed 4 bases, with 5 bases lying between them. The CDR3 length is 11 residues. CDR3 amino acids: CASSVGYEQYF. DNA of the CDR3: TGCGCCAGCAGTGTGGGGTACGAGCAGTACTTC.

The V gene is TRBV11-2, the J gene TRBJ1-3; the D gene is possibly TRBD1 (5 bases). V gave up 5 bases and J gave up 3 bases, with 14 bases separating them. The CDR3 contains 15 residues. Germline CDR1 is SGHAT and CDR2 is FQNNGV. The CDR3 nucleotides are TGTGCCAGCAGCATAACCAGGGCTAATGGAAACACCATATATTTT. This gives the protein CASSITRANGNTIYF.

This clone was seen a single time. The chain joins TRBV6-6 to TRBJ2-7, with TRBD1 matching over 11 bases. The junction had 8 bases not matched to a gene; V was cut back by 5 bases and J by 5 bases. Per germline, CDR1 MNHNY and CDR2 SVGAGI (reference sequence). The CDR3 is 15 amino acids. The CDR3 protein is CASSRRTGGRNEQYF. The CDR3, as DNA: TGTGCCAGCAGTAGGCGGACAGGGGGCCGGAACGAGCAGTACTTC.

V usage is TRBV18 and J usage is TRBJ2-4; 10 bases are shared with TRBD2. The CDR3 contains 15 residues. CDR1 is KGHSH, CDR2 LQKENI, per germline. V lost 1 base and J lost 5; bases outside the gene matches: 2. CDR3 bases: TGTGCCAGCTCACCACAACTAGCGGGACAAAACATTCAGTACTTC. Amino acid sequence: CASSPQLAGQNIQYF.

The genes are TRBV19 and TRBJ1-1, with a tentative D call TRBD1 (5 bases). CDR1 is LNHDA and CDR2 is SQIVND in the germline V gene (reference sequence). Trimming stripped 8 bases from V and 1 base from J, with 14 bases between. The length of the CDR3 is 14 residues. The CDR3 region is CASDSPNRNTEAFF. The CDR3 DNA reads as TGTGCCAGTGACAGTCCAAACCGGAACACTGAAGCTTTCTTT.

This sequence joins TRBV7-7 and TRBJ2-5; maybe TRBD2 (5 bases). The CDR3 extends over 14 amino acids. The V end was cut by 2 bases, the J end by 2 bases, with 9 bases between. The germline V gene encodes CDR1 SSHAT and CDR2 FNYEAQ (reference sequence). The CDR3: CASSLRGEQETQYF. CDR3 bases: TGTGCCAGCAGCTTACGGGGAGAGCAAGAGACCCAGTACTTC.

J is TRBJ2-7 and V is TRBV5-4; 7 bases are shared with TRBD1. This CDR3 has 14 residues. Losses at the gene ends were 4 bases for V and 4 bases for J; bases not matched to a gene: 8. Per the germline V gene, CDR1 is SGHNT and CDR2 is YYREEE (reference sequence). The CDR3 bases are TGTGCCAGCAGCCAGGGGGAATTGTCTTACGAGCAGTACTTC. It encodes CASSQGELSYEQYF. Looking up the rest from reference TRBV5-4 and TRBJ2-7 gives the full variable domain: ETGVTQSPTHLIKTRGQQVTLRCSSQSGHNTVSWYQQALGQGPQFIFQYYREEENGRGNFPPRFSGLQFPNYSSELNVNALELDDSALYLCASSQGELSYEQYFGPGTRLTVT.

The chain carries TRBV5-1 and TRBJ1-1; D is perhaps TRBD1 (6 bases). The V gene lost 7 bases and the J gene lost 6 bases, with 22 bases spanning the gap. The CDR3 consists of 15 residues. Germline V gene lookup returns CDR1 SGHRS and CDR2 YFSETQ. The CDR3 spells CASSLRTAPSAEAFF. CDR3 in DNA: TGCGCCAGCTCCCTACGGACAGCACCTAGCGCTGAAGCTTTCTTT.

The rearrangement joins TRBV6-6 to TRBJ2-5, with TRBD2 identical over 14 bases. Germline loops: CDR1 MNHNY, CDR2 SVGAGI (reference sequence). After removal of 6 bases from V and 7 bases from J, the junction contained 4 bases not matched to a gene. This CDR3 has 14 residues. CDR3 protein: CASRGTSGGGTQYF. CDR3 DNA sequence: TGTGCCAGCAGAGGGACTAGCGGGGGAGGGACCCAGTACTTC.

The chain couples TRBV7-2 to TRBJ2-1; no firm D call. Germline CDR1 and CDR2: SGHTA and FQGNSA. The CDR3 sequence is 13 residues long. Deletions cut 4 bases from V and 3 bases from J, with 7 bases between. The CDR3 region has the DNA TGTGCCAGCAGCTCCCCAGGCTACAATGAGCAGTTCTTC. It codes for CASSSPGYNEQFF.

The chain carries TRBV10-3 and TRBJ2-6; no clear D. The V and J ends lost 0 bases and 0 bases respectively, with 6 bases between them. The length of the CDR3 is 16 residues. Germline CDR1 ENHRY, CDR2 SYGVKD. The CDR3 DNA is TGTGCCATCAGTGAGTCCCCCCGCTCTGGGGCCAACGTCCTGACTTTC. It specifies CAISESPRSGANVLTF.

The rearrangement links TRBV19 to TRBJ1-5; D may be TRBD1 (5 bases). The CDR3 length is 15 residues. From germline, CDR1 is LNHDA and CDR2 SQIVND (reference sequence). The V gene lost 8 bases and the J gene lost 2 bases, with 16 bases spanning the gap. The CDR3, as DNA: TGTGCCAGTCAGTGGGGGGGTGTCGGCAATCAGCCCCAGCATTTT. This translates into CASQWGGVGNQPQHF.

J is TRBJ1-2 and V is TRBV5-6; 7 positions match TRBD1. This CDR3 region has 14 residues. With 5 bases clipped from V and 5 bases from J, the junction kept 9 bases outside the gene matches. Germline CDR1 reads SGHDT; CDR2 reads YYEEEE. The CDR3 is CASSPPGTDYGYTF. The CDR3 nucleotides are TGTGCCAGCAGTCCACCCGGGACAGATTATGGCTACACCTTC.

The chain links TRBV7-2 to TRBJ2-5; 11 bases map to TRBD2. The CDR3 sequence is 18 residues long. Trimming at V came to 3 bases and at J to 1 base, leaving 10 bases not matched to a gene. CDR1 is SGHTA, CDR2 FQGNSA, per germline. The CDR3 protein is CASSFTLAGGWAQETQYF. The CDR3 nucleotides are TGTGCCAGCAGCTTTACGTTAGCGGGAGGGTGGGCCCAAGAGACCCAGTACTTC.

The rearrangement links TRBV19 to TRBJ1-5, with 8 bases matching TRBD1. In germline, CDR1 is LNHDA, CDR2 SQIVND (reference sequence). The V segment lost 4 bases and the J segment 7 bases; nucleotides outside the gene matches: 9. The length of the CDR3 is 15 residues. CDR3 loop: CASSTGGAFGQPQHF. The DNA of the CDR3 is TGTGCCAGTAGTACAGGGGGCGCTTTTGGGCAGCCCCAGCATTTT.

The rearrangement uses TRBV7-7 and TRBJ2-2; D gene uncertain. In germline, CDR1 is SSHAT, CDR2 FNYEAQ (reference sequence). This CDR3 contains 14 residues. Trimming removed 5 bases at V and 4 bases at J, with 11 bases between. The DNA for the CDR3 is TGTGCCAGCAGCCCCTCTCGGGTCACCGGGGAGCTGTTTTTT. It yields the protein CASSPSRVTGELFF.

The rearrangement uses TRBV25-1 and TRBJ2-2; no definite D call. Trimming shortened V by 6 bases and J by 3 bases, and 8 bases separated the two germline ends. This CDR3 spans 13 amino acids. Germline V gene sequence: CDR1 MGHDK, CDR2 SYGVNS. The CDR3 region is CASSVGYTGELFF. The CDR3 bases are TGTGCCAGCAGCGTGGGGTACACCGGGGAGCTGTTTTTT.

V usage is TRBV6-5 and J usage is TRBJ1-1; D not certain. V was trimmed by 0 bases and J by 0 bases, leaving 5 bases between them. In germline, CDR1 is MNHEY, CDR2 SVGAGI. The CDR3 length is 14 residues. CDR3 region: CASSYSAVNTEAFF. CDR3 sequence (DNA): TGTGCCAGCAGTTACTCGGCTGTGAACACTGAAGCTTTCTTT.

This clone has a single count. The rearrangement joins TRBV19 to TRBJ1-4; D remains unclear. V dropped 1 base and J dropped 7 bases, with 16 bases sitting between them. Germline lookup yields CDR1 LNHDA and CDR2 SQIVND (reference sequence). This CDR3 has 16 residues. The CDR3 sequence: CASSIGQDHLGEKLFF. The CDR3 DNA reads as TGTGCCAGTAGTATAGGTCAGGACCACTTGGGTGAAAAACTGTTTTTT.